The sequence of this T cell receptor beta chain was determined in a study of response to subunit inactivated influenza vaccine. Per germline, CDR1 DFQATT and CDR2 SNEGSKA (reference sequence). Trimming stripped 6 bases from V and 1 base from J, with 12 bases between. This CDR3 has 13 residues. Study-wide results and caveats: That few new T cells are recruited by each seasonal influenza vaccination was the authors' suggestion.

With regard to this clonotype: Antigen specificity is unknown.

Using its own MiXCR run on the RT-PCR reads, TCRdb lists one record per CDR3 protein. The data contain 750,000 to 850,000 distinct CDR3 sequences, about 18% of them singletons. This specimen consisted of PBMCs from blood, obtained 4 to 6 days after vaccination. V and J are TRBV20-1 and TRBJ1-1; D is perhaps TRBD1 (5 bases). The receptor was derived from a man in his fifties who received an inactivated influenza vaccine. For the CDR3, the DNA is TGCAGTGCAACGGGACTACAGAACACTGAAGCTTTCTTT. Protein product: CSATGLQNTEAFF.